What follows are 8 T cell receptor beta chains derived from one specimen sequenced in a study of shared clonotypes between healthy human individuals. Repertoires were generated with immunoSEQ multiplex PCR, while TCRdb's copy carries only in-frame clones and drops some. The table lists around 2,000,000 clones, 90% to 95% of them singletons. The sample comprised naive CD4+ T cells sorted from blood. Noted subset: CD45RA+ positively selected. The receptors originated from a young man in good health.

A note on this clone: The sample holds other DNA sequences that translate to the same CDR3. This sequence joins TRBV25-1 and TRBJ1-2; D may be TRBD1 (5 bases). The CDR3 has 13 residues. Germline CDR1 is MGHDK and CDR2 is SYGVNS. V lost 2 bases and J lost 2, with 6 bases in between. The CDR3 is CASSERQNYGYTF. The CDR3 DNA reads TGTGCCAGCAGTGAAAGACAGAACTATGGCTACACCTTC.

The gene calls are TRBV11-2 and TRBJ1-4, with no clear D. Germline V CDR1 and CDR2: SGHAT, FQNNGV. Deletions cut 5 bases from V and 3 bases from J, with 16 bases between. This CDR3 region has 16 residues. The CDR3 here is CASSTSGGGANEKLFF. CDR3 bases: TGTGCCAGCAGCACCAGCGGCGGAGGCGCTAATGAAAAACTGTTTTTT.

The chain recombines TRBV27 with TRBJ2-1, with a tentative D call TRBD2 (6 bases). V lost 5 bases and J lost 1, with 18 bases in between. CDR1 is MNHEY, CDR2 SMNVEV, per germline (reference sequence). The CDR3 has 17 amino acids. The CDR3 DNA reads as TGTGCCAGCAGTATTTTCGGGGGAGGTGGATCCTACAATGAGCAGTTCTTC. This translates into CASSIFGGGGSYNEQFF.

The rearrangement uses TRBV5-1 and TRBJ1-4, with 7 bases lining up with TRBD1. Germline CDR1 is SGHRS and CDR2 is YFSETQ. With 2 bases clipped from V and 5 bases from J, the junction kept 9 bases outside the gene matches. This CDR3 region has 16 residues. CDR3 in DNA: TGCGCCAGCAGCTTAGGCTCAGGGGGACAAAATGAAAAACTGTTTTTT. Translation: CASSLGSGGQNEKLFF.

The rearrangement links TRBV2 to TRBJ2-7; D remains unclear. This CDR3 region has 13 residues. V was shortened by 7 bases and J by 2 bases, with 12 bases between the two germline ends. Per germline, CDR1 SNHLY and CDR2 FYNNEI. The CDR3 region has the DNA TGTGCCAGCAAAACGGTGGGGACCTACGAGCAGTACTTC. It is translated as CASKTVGTYEQYF.

On this clone itself: The same CDR3 also results from other DNA sequences found in this sample. The rearrangement links TRBV7-9 to TRBJ2-3; D is uncertain. The ends were cut back, 3 bases at V and 4 bases at J, with 2 bases in the middle. Looked up from germline, CDR1 is SEHNR and CDR2 is FQNEAQ (reference sequence). The CDR3 runs to 11 residues. The CDR3 spells CASSFSDTQYF. The CDR3 nucleotides read TGTGCCAGCAGCTTCTCAGATACGCAGTATTTT.

The chain joins TRBV19 to TRBJ2-7; 9 positions agree with TRBD1. CDR1 LNHDA and CDR2 SQIVND come from the germline V gene (reference sequence). This CDR3 comprises 15 residues. After removal of 0 bases from V and 2 bases from J, the junction contained 2 bases not matched to a gene. The CDR3 here is CASSIDGTGPYEQYF. Here the CDR3 DNA reads TGTGCCAGTAGTATAGACGGGACAGGGCCCTACGAGCAGTACTTC.

This chain links TRBV6-1 with TRBJ2-2; 8 nucleotides match TRBD2. With V trimmed by 2 bases and J by 4 bases, 15 bases remained unmatched. Looked up from germline, CDR1 is MNHNS and CDR2 is SASEGT. This CDR3 has 19 residues. CDR3 sequence: CASSERDSGNLHSTGELFF. As DNA, the CDR3 is TGTGCCAGCAGTGAACGGGATAGCGGGAACCTCCATAGCACCGGGGAGCTGTTTTTT.